This TCR beta chain was obtained from a study of T cells in Graves' hyperthyroidism and ophthalmopathy. As for the study in general: It was at initial diagnosis, before any treatment, that peripheral blood was collected. Broader study findings: Blood also carried most thyroid clonotypes expanded above 0.001.

With V trimmed by 5 bases and J by 4 bases, 6 bases remained unmatched. CDR1 is DFQATT, CDR2 SNEGSKA, per germline (reference sequence). The CDR3 is 14 amino acids. Disease duration was under 3 months in the ophthalmopathy patients, who also had a Clinical Activity Score of at least 3 and a NOSPECS grade of at least 4. PBMCs were collected from an approximately 9.2 ml volume of fresh peripheral blood. Using RNA transcripts as the source, TCR beta CDR3 regions were amplified. TCR CDR3 regions were first amplified by RT-PCR with HTBI primers. TCRdb processed the multiplex PCR reads anew with MiXCR; each CDR3 protein has one entry. Of hundreds of thousands of distinct CDR3 sequences listed, roughly 16% are singletons. This clonotype appeared many times. Its cognate antigen is unknown.

Sequencing input: blood. V is TRBV20-1 and J is TRBJ2-1; 9 bases agree with TRBD2. The TCR was taken from a woman aged 40-49 years with Graves' ophthalmopathy. In DNA, the CDR3 is TGCAGTGCTGGGCTAGCGGGGTTTTACAATGAGCAGTTCTTC. Translating gives CSAGLAGFYNEQFF.